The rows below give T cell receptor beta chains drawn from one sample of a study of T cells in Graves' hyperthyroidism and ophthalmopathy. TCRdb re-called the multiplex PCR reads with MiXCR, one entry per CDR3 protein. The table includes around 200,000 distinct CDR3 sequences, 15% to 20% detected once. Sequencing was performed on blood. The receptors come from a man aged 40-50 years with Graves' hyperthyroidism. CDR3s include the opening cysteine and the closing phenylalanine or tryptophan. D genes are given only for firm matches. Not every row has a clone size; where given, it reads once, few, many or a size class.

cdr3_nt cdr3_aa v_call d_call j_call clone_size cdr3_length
TGTGCCAGCAGTTTAGGCAGTTTCTATGGCTACACCTTC CASSLGSFYGYTF TRBV28 . TRBJ1-2 many 13
TGTGCCAGTAGTACTCTAGCGGGTAGTGAGCAGTTCTTC CASSTLAGSEQFF TRBV19 TRBD2 TRBJ2-1 . 13
TGCGCCAGCAGCTTGGATTTGGGGGATAATGAGCAGTTCTTC CASSLDLGDNEQFF TRBV5-1 . TRBJ2-1 many 14
TGTGCCAGCAGAGATGGACAGGGATACGAGCAGTACTTC CASRDGQGYEQYF TRBV2 TRBD1 TRBJ2-7 many 13
TGTGCCAGCAGCTGGGGCCCTTCCTACGAGCAGTACTTC CASSWGPSYEQYF TRBV7-2 . TRBJ2-7 . 13
TGTGCCAGCAGCTTAGCATATGACAGCCGGGTGGGAGAGACCCAGTACTTC CASSLAYDSRVGETQYF TRBV7-2 . TRBJ2-5 many 17
TGTGCCACCAGCAGAGATTGGGCCAGGGGGGATAGTGGCTACACCTTC CATSRDWARGDSGYTF TRBV15 TRBD1 TRBJ1-2 . 16
TGTGCCAGCAGTTTAAGGGCTAGCGGCTACAATGAGCAGTTCTTC CASSLRASGYNEQFF TRBV28 TRBD2 TRBJ2-1 many 15
TGTGCCAGCAGCGGACAGTTATTTGAGACCCAGTACTTC CASSGQLFETQYF TRBV12-3/TRBV12-4 . TRBJ2-5 many 13
TGTGCCAGCAGCCAAGACCGGACTGCCCCCTACGAGCAGTACTTC CASSQDRTAPYEQYF TRBV4-2 . TRBJ2-7 . 15
TGCGCCAGCAGCCAAGGGACAGTCACAGATACGCAGTATTTT CASSQGTVTDTQYF TRBV4-3 . TRBJ2-3 many 14
TGTGCCAGTACAGGGCTAGCGGGAGATACGCAGTATTTT CASTGLAGDTQYF TRBV19 TRBD2 TRBJ2-3 . 13